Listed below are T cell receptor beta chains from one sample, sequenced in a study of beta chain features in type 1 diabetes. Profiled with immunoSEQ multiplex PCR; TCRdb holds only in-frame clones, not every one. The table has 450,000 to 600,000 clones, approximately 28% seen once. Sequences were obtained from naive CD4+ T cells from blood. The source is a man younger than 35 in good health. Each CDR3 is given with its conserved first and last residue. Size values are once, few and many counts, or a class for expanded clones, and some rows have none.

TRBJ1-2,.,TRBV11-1,CASSKGTFGYTF
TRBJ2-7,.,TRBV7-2,CASSLVGDSYEQYF
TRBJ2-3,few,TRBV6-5,CASSFIAGDLPDTQYF
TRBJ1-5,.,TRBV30,CAWRQGAGQPQHF
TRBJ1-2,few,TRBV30,CVTSRHGYTF
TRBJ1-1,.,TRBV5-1,CASSSQGNTEAFF
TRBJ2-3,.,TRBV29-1,CSVAGTSDTDTQYF
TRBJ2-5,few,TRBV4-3,CASSQDSRSETQYF
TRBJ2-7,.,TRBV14,CAGGPWTYEQYF
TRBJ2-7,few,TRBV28,CASRPTGFEQYF
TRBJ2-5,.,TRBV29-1,CSVEVIGTATETQYF
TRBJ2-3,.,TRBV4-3,CASSPRRQGGTDTQYF
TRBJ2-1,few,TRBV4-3,CASSQELAGIQQFF